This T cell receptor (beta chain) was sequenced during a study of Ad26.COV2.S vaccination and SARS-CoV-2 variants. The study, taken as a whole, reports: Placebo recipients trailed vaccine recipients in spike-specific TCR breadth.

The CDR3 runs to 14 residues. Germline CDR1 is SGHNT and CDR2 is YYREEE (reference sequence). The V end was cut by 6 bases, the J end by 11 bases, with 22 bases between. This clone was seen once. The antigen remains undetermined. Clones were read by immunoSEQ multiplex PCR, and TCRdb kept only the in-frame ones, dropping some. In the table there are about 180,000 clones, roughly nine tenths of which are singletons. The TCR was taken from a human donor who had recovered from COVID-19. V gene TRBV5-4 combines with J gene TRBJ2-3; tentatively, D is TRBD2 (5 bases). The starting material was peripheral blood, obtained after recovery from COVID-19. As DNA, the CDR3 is TGTGCCAGCACCCGCCCAGGACTCCCGGCCGTGCAGTATTTT. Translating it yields CASTRPGLPAVQYF.